The present TCR beta chain was sequenced within a study of PD-1 blockade in classical Hodgkin lymphoma. On the study more broadly: Patients got intravenous nivolumab 3 mg/kg every 2 weeks. Findings and limits, study-wide: Prior therapy or disease activity may underlie the repertoire differences, whose causes remain undefined.

Repertoires were generated with immunoSEQ multiplex PCR, while TCRdb's copy carries only in-frame clones and drops some. The table has tens of thousands of clones, roughly nine tenths seen once. This clone was picked up one time. Its specificity is unknown. Documented time point: cycle 4 day 1 (C4D1), after 5 to 7 weeks of nivolumab. Every patient experienced relapse after autologous stem cell transplantation, and brentuximab vedotin exposure varied. CDR3 length equals 11 residues. Trimming pared 3 bases from V and 3 bases from J, leaving 1 base between. Germline CDR1 reads SGHTS; CDR2 reads YDEGEE. The sequence derives from a human donor with classical Hodgkin lymphoma. The sequencing used peripheral blood mononuclear cells (PBMCs), collected before the fourth cycle of nivolumab. J is TRBJ2-1 and V is TRBV5-8; unclear D gene. CDR3 sequence reads: CASSYYNEQFF. As DNA, the CDR3 is TGTGCCAGCAGCTACTACAATGAGCAGTTCTTC.